Presented here are 27 T cell receptor beta chains from one specimen sequenced in a study of beta chain features in type 1 diabetes. Sequenced material consisted of expressed TCRB transcripts (all of the isolated RNA was reverse transcribed). Data came from immunoSEQ multiplex PCR; TCRdb stores just in-frame clones and leaves some out. The sample includes 140,000 or so clones, about 10% of them seen just once. Sequences were obtained from naive CD4+ T cells from blood. These receptors were obtained from a man aged 18 to 29 in good health.

This clone was seen a handful of times. V usage is TRBV6-6 and J usage is TRBJ1-3, with D unresolved. The CDR3 sequence is 13 residues long. The V end was cut by 6 bases, the J end by 2 bases, with 8 bases between. Germline V CDR1 and CDR2: MNHNY, SVGAGI (reference sequence). The CDR3 DNA is TGTGCCAGCAGAGATCTACCTGGAAACACCATATATTTT. It yields the protein CASRDLPGNTIYF.

CDR3: CASSYSQGGQETQYF. The CDR3 DNA sequence: TGCGCCAGCAGCTACTCACAGGGGGGGCAAGAGACCCAGTACTTC. J is TRBJ2-5 and V is TRBV5-1; D might be TRBD1 (8 bases). The CDR3 covers 15 residues. V was cut by 3 bases and J by 2 bases, with 14 bases left in between. Looked up from germline, CDR1 is SGHRS and CDR2 is YFSETQ.

CDR3 nucleotide sequence: TGTGCCAGCAGCAACCGGACAGGGGACTATGGCTACACCTTC. Protein product: CASSNRTGDYGYTF. The V and J genes are TRBV7-2 and TRBJ1-2; 9 positions agree with TRBD1. After removal of 5 bases from V and 3 bases from J, the junction contained 4 bases not matched to a gene. There are 14 residues in the CDR3. The germline V gene encodes CDR1 SGHTA and CDR2 FQGNSA. The full variable domain, in which reference TRBV7-2 and TRBJ1-2 provide the parts outside the CDR3, is GAGVSQSPSNKVTEKGKDVELRCDPISGHTALYWYRQSLGQGLEFLIYFQGNSAPDKSGLPSDRFSAERTGGSVSTLTIQRTQQEDSAVYLCASSNRTGDYGYTFGSGTRLTVV.

This clone was observed a handful of times. The J gene is TRBJ1-2, the V gene TRBV27; D is undetermined. Germline V lookup: CDR1 MNHEY, CDR2 SMNVEV (reference sequence). The CDR3 totals 14 residues. Deletions cut 2 bases from V and 3 bases from J, with 10 bases between. This chain's CDR3 is CASSLRSTYYGYTF. In DNA form, the CDR3 reads TGTGCCAGCAGTTTAAGAAGCACCTACTATGGCTACACCTTC.

V gene TRBV6-1 combines with J gene TRBJ1-5; D is perhaps TRBD1 (6 bases). The germline gives CDR1 MNHNS, CDR2 SASEGT. This CDR3 contains 15 residues. Trimming pared 6 bases from V and 2 bases from J, leaving 14 bases between. CDR3 DNA: TGTGCCAGCAGAGTCACAGGGTCGGGCAATCAGCCCCAGCATTTT. Its protein product is CASRVTGSGNQPQHF.

This clone has just a few counts. The chain links TRBV7-8 to TRBJ2-1; 13 bases agree with TRBD2. Germline lookup yields CDR1 SGHVS and CDR2 FQNEAQ. The CDR3 is 16 amino acids. V gave up 3 bases and J gave up 4 bases; unmatched junction bases: 3. CDR3 in amino acids: CASSFGTSGVYNEQFF. The CDR3 coding sequence is TGTGCCAGCAGCTTTGGGACTAGCGGGGTATACAATGAGCAGTTCTTC. Looking up the rest from reference TRBV7-8 and TRBJ2-1 gives the full variable domain: GAGVSQSPRYKVAKRGQDVALRCDPISGHVSLFWYQQALGQGPEFLTYFQNEAQLDKSGLPSDRFFAERPEGSVSTLKIQRTQQEDSAVYLCASSFGTSGVYNEQFFGPGTRLTVL.

This clone was observed a few times. The CDR3 region has the DNA TGTGCCAGCAGTCGGGGGGGCACAGATACGCAGTATTTT. Its translation: CASSRGGTDTQYF. The chain couples TRBV6-5 to TRBJ2-3, with 7 bases matching TRBD2. With V trimmed by 5 bases and J by 1 base, 0 bases remained unmatched. Germline V CDR1 and CDR2: MNHEY, SVGAGI. The CDR3 has 13 amino acids.

This chain connects TRBV19 to TRBJ1-2, with a possible D match to TRBD1 (6 bases). Trimming took off 7 bases at V and 8 bases at J, with 20 bases between the two ends. The CDR3 is 14 residues long. Germline V CDR1 and CDR2: LNHDA, SQIVND (reference sequence). This CDR3 is CASNSWDTLGGYTF. The CDR3 DNA sequence: TGTGCCAGTAATAGTTGGGACACACTCGGGGGCTACACCTTC. Full variable domain (remainder filled in from reference TRBV19 and TRBJ1-2): DGGITQSPKYLFRKEGQNVTLSCEQNLNHDAMYWYRQDPGQGLRLIYYSQIVNDFQKGDIAEGYSVSREKKESFPLTVTSAQKNPTAFYLCASNSWDTLGGYTFGSGTRLTVV.

There are many counts of this clone. This chain links TRBV7-2 with TRBJ2-3; D call uncertain. Trimming pared 2 bases from V and 5 bases from J, leaving 5 bases between. CDR1 is SGHTA, CDR2 FQGNSA, per germline. This CDR3 is 12 amino acids long. The chain's CDR3 is CASSLLVDTQYF. In DNA form, the CDR3 reads TGTGCCAGCAGCTTACTAGTAGATACGCAGTATTTT.

This clone occurred many times. The V call is TRBV4-2, the J call TRBJ2-1; 10 nucleotides align to TRBD2. Trimming cost V 4 bases and J 6 bases; bases outside gene matches: 12. The CDR3 consists of 17 residues. Germline assignment: CDR1 LGHNA and CDR2 YNFKEQ. The CDR3 DNA sequence: TGTGCCAGCAGCCCTCAAGCCGGGACTAGCGTATCCAATGAGCAGTTCTTC. Residues: CASSPQAGTSVSNEQFF.

The genes are TRBV10-3 and TRBJ2-1, with 9 positions matching TRBD2. CDR1 and CDR2 from the germline V gene are ENHRY and SYGVKD. V lost 5 bases, J lost 1 base, and 6 bases stayed unmatched. The CDR3 extends over 16 amino acids. CDR3 DNA: TGTGCCATCAGTTTTAGCGGGGGAGCTTCCTACAATGAGCAGTTCTTC. Its protein product is CAISFSGGASYNEQFF.

The rearrangement uses TRBV9 and TRBJ2-7, with 7 bases that match TRBD1. The CDR3 is 15 residues long. Trimming removed 4 bases from V and 5 bases from J; junction bases left unmatched: 12. Per the germline V gene, CDR1 is SGDLS and CDR2 is YYNGEE. CDR3 sequence reads: CASSSRQGLQNEQYF. The CDR3 bases are TGTGCCAGCAGCTCCCGACAGGGCCTCCAGAACGAGCAGTACTTC.

This clone has just a few counts. The gene calls are TRBV7-8 and TRBJ1-5; TRBD1 agrees at 7 bases. Germline-derived CDR1 and CDR2 are SGHVS and FQNEAQ. The CDR3 runs 17 residues. Trimming at V came to 1 base and at J to 1 base, leaving 7 bases not matched to a gene. CDR3 DNA: TGTGCCAGCAGCTTAGTGGTAGGGGGCGAGAGCAATCAGCCCCAGCATTTT. Translation gives CASSLVVGGESNQPQHF.

This clone was detected a few times. Here the CDR3 DNA reads TGTGCCAGCAGCGAAGACAGACAAGCTTTCTTT. Translating gives CASSEDRQAFF. The chain employs TRBV21-1 and TRBJ1-1; the table calls TRBD1, which could not be checked here. TRBV21-1 is a pseudogene segment. CDR3 length equals 11 residues.

The V call is TRBV7-2, the J call TRBJ1-6; 10 bases fit TRBD1. Germline-derived CDR1 and CDR2 are SGHTA and FQGNSA. J lost 4 bases, V lost 5 bases, and 8 bases had no gene match. CDR3 length equals 17 residues. The CDR3, as DNA: TGTGCCAGCAGCCCGTTGACAGGGGGCTTGTATAATTCACCCCTCCACTTT. Translating it yields CASSPLTGGLYNSPLHF.

CDR3 protein: CARSSPLARWAQPQHF. The CDR3 coding sequence is TGTGCCAGAAGCTCACCTCTGGCACGGTGGGCTCAGCCCCAGCATTTT. This chain uses TRBV7-5 with TRBJ1-5; TRBD1, the table's D call, was not compared with the DNA. TRBV7-5 is marked as a pseudogene. The CDR3 covers 16 residues.

This clone was seen more than once but under ten times. V and J are TRBV4-1 and TRBJ1-5; no clear D. The CDR3 has 16 amino acids. Trimming pared 1 base from V and 6 bases from J, leaving 16 bases between. CDR1 is MGHRA and CDR2 is YSYEKL in the germline V gene. The DNA for the CDR3 is TGCGCCAGCAGCCAAGGTATTGGGCAGCCTGGTCAGCCCCAGCATTTT. Residues: CASSQGIGQPGQPQHF.

The chain joins TRBV7-2 to TRBJ2-4, with 8 nucleotides matching TRBD1. The CDR3 runs to 17 residues. The germline V gene has CDR1 SGHTA and CDR2 FQGNSA. Germline trimming cut 4 bases from V and 3 bases from J; bases unmatched to any gene: 11. The CDR3 DNA sequence: TGTGCCAGCAGCTCCCGGGACAGGCAGATCGGCAAAAACATTCAGTACTTC. Residues: CASSSRDRQIGKNIQYF.

This chain joins TRBV30 and TRBJ1-4, with D possibly matching TRBD1 (5 bases). Trimming took off 1 base at V and 7 bases at J, with 10 bases between the two ends. The CDR3 length is 13 residues. Germline V CDR1 and CDR2: GTSNPN, SVGIG (reference sequence). CDR3 sequence: CAWSAGGAEKLFF. The DNA of the CDR3 is TGTGCCTGGAGTGCAGGAGGGGCTGAAAAACTGTTTTTT.

The chain employs TRBV7-2 and TRBJ1-5; D not certain. CDR3 size: 15 residues. V lost 2 bases and J 2 bases, leaving 10 bases between the germline ends. In germline, CDR1 is SGHTA, CDR2 FQGNSA. In DNA form, the CDR3 reads TGTGCCAGCAGCTTATTGCGGGGTGGCAATCAGCCCCAGCATTTT. It encodes CASSLLRGGNQPQHF.

This clone was picked up one time. The chain has TRBV6-5 and TRBJ1-1; D might be TRBD1 (6 bases). V lost 2 bases and J lost 1, with 14 bases in between. Germline lookup yields CDR1 MNHEY and CDR2 SVGAGI. This CDR3 has 16 residues. DNA for the CDR3: TGTGCCAGCAGTTACGGCGGGGGCGGGGAGAACACTGAAGCTTTCTTT. Translated: CASSYGGGGENTEAFF.

This clone was recorded a few times. The chain links TRBV7-2 to TRBJ2-7, with unresolved D. The V gene's germline CDR1 is SGHTA and CDR2 FQGNSA. V was trimmed by 5 bases and J by 5 bases, leaving 13 bases between them. This CDR3 is built from 13 residues. The CDR3 DNA is TGTGCCAGCAGCACGCTGATCAGGAACGAGCAGTACTTC. Amino acid sequence: CASSTLIRNEQYF.

This sequence joins TRBV28 and TRBJ2-1, with 11 bases identical to TRBD1. Trimming removed 5 bases from V and 9 bases from J; junction bases left unmatched: 9. In germline, CDR1 is MDHEN, CDR2 SYDVKM. CDR3 length equals 15 residues. The DNA of the CDR3 is TGTGCCAGCAGTCCCCCCGGGACAGGGGGGGGTGAGCAGTTCTTC. Protein product: CASSPPGTGGGEQFF.

The chain is built from TRBV7-2 and TRBJ2-7; 7 bases align to TRBD1. Germline V gives CDR1 SGHTA, CDR2 FQGNSA. The CDR3 covers 14 residues. Losses at the gene ends were 5 bases for V and 2 bases for J; bases not matched to a gene: 6. In DNA, the CDR3 is TGTGCCAGCAGCAGTACCGGGACAGCCTACGAGCAGTACTTC. Its translation is CASSSTGTAYEQYF.

The V gene is TRBV5-1, the J gene TRBJ2-3; TRBD2 matches 14 bases. Germline V gives CDR1 SGHRS, CDR2 YFSETQ. J lost 0 bases, V lost 3 bases, and 9 bases had no gene match. The CDR3 totals 19 residues. CDR3 bases: TGCGCCAGCAGCTCCTACGGGACTAGCGGGGGAGATAGCACAGATACGCAGTATTTT. It codes for CASSSYGTSGGDSTDTQYF.

This clone occurred a few times. The chain employs TRBV6-5 and TRBJ1-2, with 9 bases matching TRBD1. The CDR3 sequence is 15 residues long. Germline V gene sequence: CDR1 MNHEY, CDR2 SVGAGI. Trimming took 6 bases from V and 3 from J; bases not matched to a gene: 8. The CDR3 DNA follows: TGTGCCAGCAGACCGACAGGGGGAAAAGACTATGGCTACACCTTC. Its translation is CASRPTGGKDYGYTF.

Ten or more counts support this clone. The chain couples TRBV30 to TRBJ1-4, with 7 bases fitting TRBD1. J gave up 4 bases and V 5 bases, and 4 bases lay outside the gene matches. Germline CDR1 reads GTSNPN; CDR2 reads SVGIG (reference sequence). The CDR3 covers 13 residues. The CDR3: CAWGQAGNEKLFF. In DNA form, the CDR3 reads TGTGCCTGGGGACAGGCGGGTAATGAAAAACTGTTTTTT. Supplemented by reference TRBV30 and TRBJ1-4, the full variable domain reads SQTIHQWPATLVQPVGSPLSLECTVEGTSNPNLYWYRQAAGRGLQLLFYSVGIGQISSEVPQNLSASRPQDRQFILSSKKLLLSDSGFYLCAWGQAGNEKLFFGSGTQLSVL.